This T cell receptor beta chain comes out of a study of T-cell reconstitution after alpha-beta-depleted transplantation in children. Study observations and caveats: Approximately two months post-transplant, alpha-beta T cells reportedly originated from several hundred expanded graft clones. Some patients showed high day-60 TCRbeta diversity, which derived from surviving recipient T cells and thymic progenitors.

The CDR3 has 13 residues. Germline loops: CDR1 MDHEN, CDR2 SYDVKM. V was clipped by 2 bases and J by 7 bases, with 11 bases between them. In this sample, this clonotype turned up a few times. Its antigen remains unknown. Unique molecular identifiers were incorporated during preparation of the TCRbeta library. TCRdb itself ran the PCR reads through MiXCR, one entry per CDR3 protein. The sample yields about 76,000 distinct CDR3 sequences, roughly an eighth seen once. This receptor was identified in a male patient between 2 and 10 years old who had a stem cell transplant for acute lymphoblastic leukemia, so the T cells may come from the graft donor. The V call is TRBV28, the J call TRBJ2-5; a weak D match, TRBD1 (5 bases). The sample in question was PBMCs, mostly from graft donor cells, obtained 180 days after TCRalphabeta/CD19-depleted stem cell transplant. CDR3 coding DNA: TGTGCCAGCAGTTTAAGACAGAGAGGGACCCAGTACTTC. Translation: CASSLRQRGTQYF.